The 20 T cell receptor beta chains listed next were all sequenced from one sample in a study of Ad26.COV2.S vaccination and SARS-CoV-2 variants. Profiled with immunoSEQ multiplex PCR; TCRdb holds only in-frame clones, not every one. The sample includes about 320,000 clones, about 86% of them seen just once. As to treatment: about 20 received Ad26.COV2.S at low or high dose, single or two shots; about five received placebo; per-sample allocation not given. Day 63 following the first vaccine or placebo injection was when the samples were taken. Sequenced here: peripheral blood, sampled in a trial of Ad26.COV2.S vaccine versus placebo. Source of these receptors: a person aged 18-60 years who received the Ad26.COV2.S COVID-19 vaccine or a placebo.

The chain uses TRBV6-5 and TRBJ1-2; 9 positions agree with TRBD1. This CDR3 comprises 14 residues. CDR1 and CDR2 from the germline V gene are MNHEY and SVGAGI. V shed 7 bases and J 5 bases; nucleotides not matched to a gene: 8. The CDR3 loop reads CASTGTGPVYGYTF. DNA of the CDR3: TGTGCCAGCACCGGGACAGGGCCAGTTTATGGCTACACCTTC.

The chain recombines TRBV7-2 with TRBJ2-7; D gene unclear. The CDR3 runs to 13 residues. V was cut by 1 base and J by 2 bases, with 6 bases left in between. The germline V gene has CDR1 SGHTA and CDR2 FQGNSA. CDR3 nucleotide sequence: TGTGCCAGCAGCTTAGTCTTAACCTACGAGCAGTACTTC. Translated: CASSLVLTYEQYF.

In this sample, this clone turned up once. The chain uses TRBV6-5 and TRBJ1-2; 7 bases agree with TRBD1. Germline V lookup: CDR1 MNHEY, CDR2 SVGAGI. With V trimmed by 5 bases and J by 3 bases, 9 bases remained unmatched. This CDR3 is built from 15 residues. The CDR3 DNA sequence: TGTGCCAGCAGTCCCCGTGAAGGGGGCGACTATGGCTACACCTTC. Translating gives CASSPREGGDYGYTF.

The chain joins TRBV4-2 to TRBJ1-6; 7 nucleotides align to TRBD1. The CDR3 covers 12 residues. Germline CDR1 LGHNA, CDR2 YNFKEQ. V gave up 0 bases and J gave up 17 bases; unmatched junction bases: 4. CDR3 nucleotide sequence: TGTGCCAGCAGCCAAGAGGAGGGGGCGGTCCACTTT. Its protein product is CASSQEEGAVHF.

This chain links TRBV5-1 with TRBJ1-6; 7 bases are a match to TRBD1. CDR1 and CDR2 from the germline V gene are SGHRS and YFSETQ. The CDR3 length is 14 residues. V lost 4 bases, J lost 10 bases, and 8 bases stayed unmatched. CDR3 sequence reads: CASSLPGQRSPLHF. The CDR3 DNA is TGCGCCAGCAGCCTCCCGGGACAGAGATCACCCCTCCACTTT.

The V and J genes are TRBV21-1 and TRBJ2-2. TRBV21-1 is listed as a pseudogene. This CDR3 contains 9 residues. In DNA, the CDR3 is TGTGCCAGCAAAGGGGAGCTGTTTTTT. It encodes CASKGELFF.

The CDR3 sequence is CASGAREAIYGYTF. The CDR3 DNA reads as TGTGCCAGCGGCGCCAGGGAGGCCATCTATGGCTACACCTTC. The chain uses TRBV2 and TRBJ1-2, with D perhaps TRBD1 (5 bases). Trimming took off 8 bases at V and 4 bases at J, with 17 bases between the two ends. The CDR3 spans 14 residues. From germline, CDR1 is SNHLY and CDR2 FYNNEI.

This chain connects TRBV4-3 to TRBJ2-7; 8 bases fit TRBD1. In germline, CDR1 is LGHNA, CDR2 YSLEER. This CDR3 comprises 15 residues. The V segment lost 4 bases and the J segment 2 bases; nucleotides outside the gene matches: 7. CDR3 in DNA: TGCGCCAGCAGCCCGTCGACAGGGGTCCCCTACGAGCAGTACTTC. The encoded protein is CASSPSTGVPYEQYF.

The CDR3 nucleotides are TGTGCCAGCAGTTCCCAGCCCTATTTCGCGGGAGATACGCAGTATTTT. It codes for CASSSQPYFAGDTQYF. J is TRBJ2-3 and V is TRBV6-5; D perhaps matches TRBD2 (5 bases). V lost 4 bases to trimming and J lost 5 bases, with 19 bases between them. Germline V lookup: CDR1 MNHEY, CDR2 SVGAGI. The CDR3 sequence is 16 residues long.

Notes on this clone: Other DNA sequences in the sample encode the same CDR3. The chain has TRBV19 and TRBJ2-7; 8 nucleotides agree with TRBD1. With 8 bases clipped from V and 3 bases from J, the junction kept 6 bases outside the gene matches. Germline lookup yields CDR1 LNHDA and CDR2 SQIVND (reference sequence). CDR3 length: 13 amino acids. CDR3 sequence reads: CASGQGASYEQYF. DNA for the CDR3: TGTGCCAGTGGGCAGGGGGCGAGCTACGAGCAGTACTTC.

The chain is built from TRBV10-3 and TRBJ2-3, with a possible D match to TRBD1 (5 bases). CDR1 and CDR2 from the germline V gene are ENHRY and SYGVKD. V was trimmed by 2 bases and J by 4 bases, leaving 7 bases between them. The CDR3 has 13 amino acids. The CDR3 bases are TGTGCCATCAGTGAGGCACAGGCAGATACGCAGTATTTT. Amino acid sequence: CAISEAQADTQYF.

J is TRBJ2-4 and V is TRBV18; weak D call: TRBD2 (5 bases). This CDR3 is built from 15 residues. Per the germline V gene, CDR1 is KGHSH and CDR2 is LQKENI. Trimming cost V 6 bases and J 6 bases, with 18 bases left between them. For the CDR3, the DNA is TGTGCCAGCTCGGCCGGGGTCGGAGCGGTAAACATTCAGTACTTC. Protein sequence: CASSAGVGAVNIQYF.

The chain has TRBV7-9 and TRBJ1-2; tentatively, D is TRBD1 (5 bases). V lost 1 base to trimming and J lost 4 bases, with 10 bases between them. The CDR3 extends over 14 amino acids. Germline V gene sequence: CDR1 SEHNR, CDR2 FQNEAQ (reference sequence). CDR3 bases: TGTGCCAGCAGCTTAGGCCAGGGTAGCTATGGCTACACCTTC. This gives the protein CASSLGQGSYGYTF.

The count of this clone is one. The chain recombines TRBV5-1 with TRBJ1-2, with D possibly TRBD1 on 5 matching bases. Per germline, CDR1 SGHRS and CDR2 YFSETQ. Trimming removed 0 bases at V and 0 bases at J, with 15 bases between. The CDR3 runs 17 residues. The CDR3 DNA follows: TGCGCCAGCAGCTTGGGGCCCTCCGGGGCCACTAACTATGGCTACACCTTC. Translating gives CASSLGPSGATNYGYTF.

This rearrangement joins TRBV11-2 to TRBJ1-2; D gene ambiguous. This CDR3 comprises 12 residues. Trimming left V 5 bases short and J 2 bases short, with 6 bases between. Germline CDR1 reads SGHAT; CDR2 reads FQNNGV. The CDR3 sequence: CASSLRNYGYTF. CDR3 DNA: TGTGCCAGCAGCCTCCGAAACTATGGCTACACCTTC.

The rearrangement links TRBV6-6 to TRBJ1-4; a possible D gene is TRBD1 (5 bases). CDR1 and CDR2 (germline): MNHNY, SVGAGI (reference sequence). Trimming took off 3 bases at V and 10 bases at J, with 18 bases between the two ends. The CDR3 totals 15 residues. The CDR3 loop is CASSYEGEQRGKLFF. Written as DNA, the CDR3 is TGTGCCAGCAGTTATGAAGGGGAACAAAGGGGAAAACTGTTTTTT.

The J gene is TRBJ1-1, the V gene TRBV12-5; D remains ambiguous. Germline V gene data show CDR1 as LGHNT and CDR2 as FRNRAP. Trimming left V 6 bases short and J 1 base short, with 9 bases between. The CDR3 spans 13 residues. As DNA, the CDR3 is TGTGCTAGTGGCTTACAGCAGAACACTGAAGCTTTCTTT. The encoded protein is CASGLQQNTEAFF. The full variable domain, completed using reference TRBV12-5 and TRBJ1-1, is DARVTQTPRHKVTEMGQEVTMRCQPILGHNTVFWYRQTMMQGLELLAYFRNRAPLDDSGMPKDRFSAEMPDATLATLKIQPSEPRDSAVYFCASGLQQNTEAFFGQGTRLTVV.

The chain joins TRBV2 to TRBJ2-5; maybe TRBD2 (5 bases). This CDR3 region has 15 residues. Trimming shortened V by 5 bases and J by 2 bases, and 15 bases separated the two germline ends. CDR1 is SNHLY and CDR2 is FYNNEI in the germline V gene. For the CDR3, the DNA is TGTGCCAGCAGTCGGTTAAGTAGAGGGCAAGAGACCCAGTACTTC. Its translation is CASSRLSRGQETQYF.

This sequence joins TRBV14 and TRBJ1-4; 8 bases align to TRBD1. The junction had 17 bases not matched to a gene; V was cut back by 0 bases and J by 5 bases. The germline V gene has CDR1 SGHDN and CDR2 FVKESK. The CDR3 has 20 residues. DNA of the CDR3: TGTGCCAGCAGCCAAGATATCGCCAGGGGGCGACCCTACGGGAATGAAAAACTGTTTTTT. Its protein product is CASSQDIARGRPYGNEKLFF. The entire variable domain, with the rest obtained from reference TRBV14 and TRBJ1-4, is as follows: EAGVTQFPSHSVIEKGQTVTLRCDPISGHDNLYWYRRVMGKEIKFLLHFVKESKQDESGMPNNRFLAERTGGTYSTLKVQPAELEDSGVYFCASSQDIARGRPYGNEKLFFGSGTQLSVL.

The rearrangement uses TRBV6-5 and TRBJ2-6; 11 positions match TRBD1. V was pared by 6 bases and J by 5 bases, with 3 bases of the junction left unmatched. The CDR3 consists of 15 residues. In germline, CDR1 is MNHEY, CDR2 SVGAGI. The CDR3 spells CASRGQGVRANVLTF. For the CDR3, the DNA is TGTGCCAGCAGGGGACAGGGGGTTAGGGCCAACGTCCTGACTTTC.